Presented here are 10 T cell receptor beta chains from one specimen sequenced in a study of T-cell memory formation after mild COVID-19. TCRdb re-called the 5' RACE reads through MiXCR, storing one row per CDR3 protein. This sample carries under 650,000 distinct CDR3 sequences, about 20% of them seen once, and the ten largest clones take around 11%. Sample: PBMCs or a T cell subset sorted from them (not recorded which). These receptors were collected from an adult woman who had mild COVID-19 (a few samples of this study predate the infection). Cell type and time point are not known.

In this sample, this clonotype turned up many times. This chain links TRBV6-2 or TRBV6-3 with TRBJ2-2; 15 nucleotides line up with TRBD2. Unmatched junction bases numbered 11, after V lost 1 base and J lost 5 bases. This CDR3 is 20 amino acids long. CDR1 is MNHEY and CDR2 is SVGEGT in the germline V gene. As DNA, the CDR3 is TGTGCCAGCAGTTACTACGGACTAGCGGGAGGGCCGAGGGTTACCGGGGAGCTGTTTTTT. Translated, it gives CASSYYGLAGGPRVTGELFF.

CDR3 DNA: TGTGCCAGCAGCGGACAGCCCTCGAACACTGAAGCTTTCTTT. Its translation: CASSGQPSNTEAFF. V usage is TRBV11-2 and J usage is TRBJ1-1; D is perhaps TRBD1 (6 bases). This CDR3 spans 14 amino acids. Deletions cut 5 bases from V and 1 base from J, with 11 bases between. The V gene's germline CDR1 is SGHAT and CDR2 FQNNGV.

The chain uses TRBV19 and TRBJ2-5; 8 bases agree with TRBD2. Trimming took 6 bases from V and 2 from J; bases not matched to a gene: 8. CDR1 and CDR2 (germline): LNHDA, SQIVND (reference sequence). This CDR3 is built from 15 residues. The CDR3 spells CASSPLSGTQETQYF. The CDR3 region has the DNA TGTGCCAGTAGCCCCCTTAGCGGGACACAAGAGACCCAGTACTTC. Together with reference TRBV19 and TRBJ2-5, the CDR3 gives the full variable domain: DGGITQSPKYLFRKEGQNVTLSCEQNLNHDAMYWYRQDPGQGLRLIYYSQIVNDFQKGDIAEGYSVSREKKESFPLTVTSAQKNPTAFYLCASSPLSGTQETQYFGPGTRLLVL.

This chain uses TRBV11-3 with TRBJ2-1, with 13 bases that match TRBD2. CDR1 is SGHNT, CDR2 YENEEA, per germline. V shed 5 bases, J shed 12 bases, and the junction held 10 bases outside the gene matches. The CDR3 consists of 15 residues. CDR3 sequence (DNA): TGTGCCAGCAGCCCCCCCGGACTAGCGGGAGTAAGGCAGTTCTTC. This gives the protein CASSPPGLAGVRQFF.

The V call is TRBV7-2, the J call TRBJ2-7, with D uncertain. Trimming stripped 2 bases from V and 3 bases from J, with 5 bases between. The CDR3 contains 12 residues. CDR1 is SGHTA, CDR2 FQGNSA, per germline. The CDR3: CASSLLIYEQYF. DNA for the CDR3: TGTGCCAGCAGCTTACTGATCTACGAGCAGTACTTC.

V usage is TRBV10-3 and J usage is TRBJ2-1; D may correspond to TRBD1 or TRBD2 (5 bases each). This CDR3 is built from 16 residues. V lost 4 bases and J lost 6, with 19 bases in between. In germline, CDR1 is ENHRY, CDR2 SYGVKD. CDR3 protein: CAISVVGALRGNEQFF. In DNA form, the CDR3 reads TGTGCCATCAGTGTAGTCGGGGCCCTGAGGGGCAATGAGCAGTTCTTC.

This clonotype was counted between two and nine times. This chain connects TRBV28 to TRBJ2-7; TRBD2 matches at 11 bases. The CDR3 is made up of 15 amino acids. The germline V gene has CDR1 MDHEN and CDR2 SYDVKM. Trimming at V came to 7 bases and at J to 2 bases, leaving 7 bases not matched to a gene. The CDR3 coding sequence is TGTGCCAGCAACACGCTAGCGGGAGGTGCCTACGAGCAGTACTTC. Its protein product is CASNTLAGGAYEQYF.

This clonotype was recorded only once. The chain links TRBV24-1 to TRBJ2-2, with 13 bases matching TRBD2. Unmatched junction bases numbered 10, after V lost 6 bases and J lost 7 bases. CDR3 length: 17 residues. Germline V lookup: CDR1 KGHDR, CDR2 SFDVKD. CDR3 residues: CATSRNRLAGGSGELFF. DNA of the CDR3: TGTGCCACCAGTCGAAACCGACTAGCGGGAGGCAGCGGGGAGCTGTTTTTT.

This clonotype was seen only a few times. This sequence joins TRBV7-9 and TRBJ2-5, with 9 bases matching TRBD1. Germline assignment: CDR1 SEHNR and CDR2 FQNEAQ (reference sequence). With V trimmed by 2 bases and J by 4 bases, 5 bases remained unmatched. CDR3 size: 15 residues. In DNA, the CDR3 is TGTGCCAGCAGCTTACGAACAGGGGGCCTAGAGACCCAGTACTTC. Its protein is CASSLRTGGLETQYF.

At least ten counts were recorded for this clonotype. This chain links TRBV7-6 with TRBJ2-1; 7 positions agree with TRBD2. V lost 1 base and J lost 8; bases outside the gene matches: 8. This CDR3 has 15 residues. CDR1 SGHVS and CDR2 FNYEAQ come from the germline V gene. The CDR3 DNA reads as TGTGCCAGCAGCTTAGACGCGGGAGTGGGTTATGAGCAGTTCTTC. Translated: CASSLDAGVGYEQFF.